The 7 T cell receptor beta chains given below trace back to one sample, sequenced in a study of breast tumors, draining lymph nodes, adjacent tissues. Breast cancer patients provided tissue from their axillary draining lymph nodes. TCRdb processed the multiplex PCR reads anew with MiXCR; each CDR3 protein has one entry. The sample lists 150,000 to 200,000 distinct CDR3 sequences, roughly 35% occurring once. Sequencing was done on a sample of axillary lymph node tissue. All receptors come from a female donor with breast cancer. Some clones in this sample may be carry-over from other donors' samples.

This clonotype was seen ten or more times. CDR3 sequence reads: CSVRHKTGLYEKLFF. CDR3 DNA: TGCAGCGTCCGGCATAAGACAGGGTTGTATGAAAAACTGTTTTTT. The genes are TRBV29-1 and TRBJ1-4, with 7 bases that match TRBD1. Germline CDR1 reads SQVTM; CDR2 reads ANQGSEA. V shed 6 bases and J 6 bases; nucleotides not matched to a gene: 13. This CDR3 contains 15 residues. The complete variable domain, with remaining parts taken from reference TRBV29-1 and TRBJ1-4, reads SAVISQKPSRDICQRGTSLTIQCQVDSQVTMMFWYRQQPGQSLTLIATANQGSEATYESGFVIDKFPISRPNLTFSTLTVSNMSPEDSSIYLCSVRHKTGLYEKLFFGSGTQLSVL.

This clonotype was picked up many times. The rearrangement uses TRBV6-5 and TRBJ1-2; tentatively, D is TRBD1 (5 bases). Trimming stripped 2 bases from V and 8 bases from J, with 18 bases between. The CDR3 runs to 15 residues. From germline, CDR1 is MNHEY and CDR2 SVGAGI. The CDR3 is CASSYHDGTGVGYTF. CDR3 nucleotide sequence: TGTGCCAGCAGTTACCATGATGGGACCGGGGTAGGCTACACCTTC.

This clonotype was detected once. The rearrangement joins TRBV5-4 to TRBJ2-1; 7 bases align to TRBD2. The CDR3 length is 15 residues. CDR1 is SGHNT, CDR2 YYREEE, per germline (reference sequence). V gave up 5 bases and J gave up 2 bases; unmatched junction bases: 7. In nucleotides, the CDR3 is TGTGCCAGCAGAAAAAGCGGGGCTGCCTACAATGAGCAGTTCTTC. It specifies CASRKSGAAYNEQFF.

This clonotype was picked up one time. The genes are TRBV20-1 and TRBJ2-1, with 7 bases fitting TRBD1. Germline V gene data show CDR1 as DFQATT and CDR2 as SNEGSKA (reference sequence). The CDR3 is 14 amino acids. V lost 2 bases and J lost 12; bases outside the gene matches: 13. The CDR3 region is CSARSTGSTDTQFF. The CDR3 coding sequence is TGCAGTGCTAGATCGACAGGGAGCACAGATACGCAGTTCTTC.

At least ten counts were recorded for this clonotype. The chain uses TRBV5-8 and TRBJ2-5, with TRBD1 identical over 10 bases. The germline gives CDR1 SGHTS, CDR2 YDEGEE. With 4 bases clipped from V and 4 bases from J, the junction kept 7 bases outside the gene matches. The CDR3 is made up of 15 amino acids. The CDR3 DNA follows: TGTGCCAGCAGCACCGCCGGGACAGGGGTAGAGACCCAGTACTTC. It is translated as CASSTAGTGVETQYF.

This clonotype was seen repeatedly, ten times or more. The chain uses TRBV27 and TRBJ2-5; 12 bases are shared with TRBD2. The germline V gene has CDR1 MNHEY and CDR2 SMNVEV (reference sequence). The CDR3 is 15 residues long. Trimming took 5 bases from V and 0 from J; bases not matched to a gene: 1. The CDR3 nucleotides are TGTGCCAGCAGTAGACTAGCGGGAGACCAAGAGACCCAGTACTTC. This gives the protein CASSRLAGDQETQYF.

The chain recombines TRBV11-3 with TRBJ2-1; 10 nucleotides align to TRBD2. This CDR3 comprises 16 residues. Trimming at V came to 5 bases and at J to 10 bases, leaving 14 bases not matched to a gene. Germline lookup yields CDR1 SGHNT and CDR2 YENEEA. This CDR3 reads CASSPSLAGYTGEQFF. CDR3 in DNA: TGTGCCAGCAGCCCCTCACTAGCGGGATACACCGGGGAGCAGTTCTTC.